This TCR beta chain derives from a study of blood T cell repertoires in COVID-19. Overall study: The cDNA or gDNA used as material had been derived from T cells, B-cell-depleted T cells, or PBMCs.

The CDR3 is 13 amino acids. Germline lookup yields CDR1 SGHRS and CDR2 YFSETQ. The ends lost 6 bases at V and 2 bases at J; junction bases unmatched: 4. The authors' processing: By means of reference gene primer amplification, nucleated cell counts were estimated. The repertoire was sequenced with immunoSEQ multiplex PCR; TCRdb's copy has only in-frame clones and lacks some. V, J and clone size derive from that table, while D and trimming were established from the DNA sequence. The table lists tens of thousands of clones, roughly four fifths of them singletons. Source material: peripheral blood. This sequence originates from a human donor in a cohort sampled during active COVID-19. The rearrangement links TRBV5-1 to TRBJ2-7; 8 nucleotides line up with TRBD2. The CDR3 loop is CASNPGGAYEQYF. The CDR3 nucleotides are TGCGCCAGCAACCCCGGGGGGGCCTACGAGCAGTACTTC.